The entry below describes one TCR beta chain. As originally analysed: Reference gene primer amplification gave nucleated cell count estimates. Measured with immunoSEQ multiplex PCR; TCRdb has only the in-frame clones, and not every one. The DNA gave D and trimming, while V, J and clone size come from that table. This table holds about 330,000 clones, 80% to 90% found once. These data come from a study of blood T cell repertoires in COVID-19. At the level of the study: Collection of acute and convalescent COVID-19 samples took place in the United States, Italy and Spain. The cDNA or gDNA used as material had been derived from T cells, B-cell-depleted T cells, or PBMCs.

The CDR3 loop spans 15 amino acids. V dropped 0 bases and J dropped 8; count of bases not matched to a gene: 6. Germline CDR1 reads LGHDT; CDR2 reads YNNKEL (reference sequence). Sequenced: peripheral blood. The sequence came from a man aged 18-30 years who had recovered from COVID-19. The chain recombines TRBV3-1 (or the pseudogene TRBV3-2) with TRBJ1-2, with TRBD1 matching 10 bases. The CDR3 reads CASSQDRDRGGGYTF. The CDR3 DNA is TGTGCCAGCAGCCAAGACCGGGACAGGGGAGGCGGCTACACCTTC.